By proportion, the clone carrying this TCR beta chain is medium-sized (0.01 to 0.1%). The antigen remains unidentified. The V segment lost 0 bases and the J segment 1 base; nucleotides outside the gene matches: 9. The germline CDR1 and CDR2 sequences are GTSNPN and SVGIG (reference sequence). This CDR3 is built from 17 residues. The source of the sample is a study of liver allograft versus peripheral blood T cells. For the study at large: T cell receptor repertoires in transplanted livers were compared with those in recipients' peripheral blood. Whole-study findings and limits: Liver allografts reportedly held T cell receptor repertoires unlike those in peripheral blood.

TCRdb re-analysed the reads in MiXCR, keeping a single row per CDR3 protein. This sample has 9,700 or so distinct CDR3 sequences; about 24% occur once, and the top ten carry roughly 8.7%. This chain joins TRBV30 and TRBJ1-2; TRBD1 agrees at 9 bases. This clonotype originated in a human patient who had a liver transplant. Some T cells may be graft donor cells. The CDR3, as DNA: TGTGCCTGGAGTGTACGTAACAGGGGGCCGGATAACTATGGCTACACCTTC. Amino acids: CAWSVRNRGPDNYGYTF.